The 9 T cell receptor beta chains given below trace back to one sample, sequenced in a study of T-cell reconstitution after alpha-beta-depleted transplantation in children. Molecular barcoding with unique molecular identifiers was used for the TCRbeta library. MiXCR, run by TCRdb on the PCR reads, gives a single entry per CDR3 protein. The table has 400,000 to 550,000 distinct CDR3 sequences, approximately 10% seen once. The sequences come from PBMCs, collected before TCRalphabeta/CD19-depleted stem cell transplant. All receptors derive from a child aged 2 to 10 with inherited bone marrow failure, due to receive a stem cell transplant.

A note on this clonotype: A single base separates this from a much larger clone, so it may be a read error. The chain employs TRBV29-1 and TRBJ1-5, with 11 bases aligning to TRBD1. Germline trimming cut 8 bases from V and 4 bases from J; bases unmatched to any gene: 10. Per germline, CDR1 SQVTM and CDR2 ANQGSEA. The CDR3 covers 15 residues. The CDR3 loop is CSPCAGTGGNQPQHF. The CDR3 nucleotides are TGCAGCCCCTGCGCTGGGACAGGGGGTAATCAGCCCCAGCATTTT.

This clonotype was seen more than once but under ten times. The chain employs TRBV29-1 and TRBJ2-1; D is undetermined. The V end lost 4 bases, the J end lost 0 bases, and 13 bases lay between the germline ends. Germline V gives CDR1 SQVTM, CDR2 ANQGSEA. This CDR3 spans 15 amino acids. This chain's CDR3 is CSVVWGWGSYNEQFF. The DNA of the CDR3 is TGCAGCGTTGTTTGGGGTTGGGGCTCCTACAATGAGCAGTTCTTC.

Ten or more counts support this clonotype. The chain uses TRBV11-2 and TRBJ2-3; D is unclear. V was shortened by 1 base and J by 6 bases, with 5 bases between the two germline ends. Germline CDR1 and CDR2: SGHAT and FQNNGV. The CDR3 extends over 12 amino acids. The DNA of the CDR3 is TGTGCCAGCAGCTTAGTTCAGGATACGCAGTATTTT. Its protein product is CASSLVQDTQYF.

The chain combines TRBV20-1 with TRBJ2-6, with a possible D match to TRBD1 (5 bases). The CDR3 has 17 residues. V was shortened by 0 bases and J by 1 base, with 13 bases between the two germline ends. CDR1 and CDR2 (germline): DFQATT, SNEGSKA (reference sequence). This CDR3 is CSARDPQGVSGANVLTF. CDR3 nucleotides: TGCAGTGCTAGAGATCCCCAGGGTGTATCTGGGGCCAACGTCCTGACTTTC.

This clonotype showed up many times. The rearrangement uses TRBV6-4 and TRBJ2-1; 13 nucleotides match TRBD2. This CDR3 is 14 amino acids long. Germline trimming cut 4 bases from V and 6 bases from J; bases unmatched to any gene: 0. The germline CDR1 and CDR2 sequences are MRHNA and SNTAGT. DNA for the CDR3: TGTGCCAGCAGTGGACTAGCGGGGGGCAATGAGCAGTTCTTC. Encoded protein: CASSGLAGGNEQFF.

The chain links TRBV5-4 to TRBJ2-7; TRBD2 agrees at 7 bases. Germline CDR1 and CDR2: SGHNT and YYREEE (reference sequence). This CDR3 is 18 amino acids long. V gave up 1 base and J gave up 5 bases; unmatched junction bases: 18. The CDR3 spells CASSLPLHGTGGVDEQYF. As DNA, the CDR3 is TGTGCCAGCAGCTTGCCCCTCCATGGGACGGGAGGAGTAGACGAGCAGTACTTC.

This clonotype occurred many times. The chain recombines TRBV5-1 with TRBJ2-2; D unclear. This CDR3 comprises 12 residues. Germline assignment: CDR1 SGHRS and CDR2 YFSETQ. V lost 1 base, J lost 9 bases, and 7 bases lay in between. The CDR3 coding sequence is TGCGCCAGCAGCTTGACCCGTAGGGAGCTGTTTTTT. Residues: CASSLTRRELFF. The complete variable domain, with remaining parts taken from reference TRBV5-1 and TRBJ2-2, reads KAGVTQTPRYLIKTRGQQVTLSCSPISGHRSVSWYQQTPGQGLQFLFEYFSETQRNKGNFPGRFSGRQFSNSRSEMNVSTLELGDSALYLCASSLTRRELFFGEGSRLTVL.

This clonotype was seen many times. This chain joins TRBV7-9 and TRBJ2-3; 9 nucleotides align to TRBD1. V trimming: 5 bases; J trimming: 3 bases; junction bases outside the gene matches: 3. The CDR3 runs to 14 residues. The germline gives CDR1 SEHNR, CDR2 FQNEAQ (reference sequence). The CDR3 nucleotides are TGTGCCAGCAGCCCCGGACAGGGGACAGATACGCAGTATTTT. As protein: CASSPGQGTDTQYF.

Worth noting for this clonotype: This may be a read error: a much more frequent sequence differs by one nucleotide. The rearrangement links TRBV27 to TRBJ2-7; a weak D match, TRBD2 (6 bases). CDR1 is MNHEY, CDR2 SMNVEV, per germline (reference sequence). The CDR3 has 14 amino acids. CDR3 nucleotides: TGTGTCAGCAGCTCCCTACTTCTAGCGTACGAGCAGTACTTC. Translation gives CVSSSLLLAYEQYF.